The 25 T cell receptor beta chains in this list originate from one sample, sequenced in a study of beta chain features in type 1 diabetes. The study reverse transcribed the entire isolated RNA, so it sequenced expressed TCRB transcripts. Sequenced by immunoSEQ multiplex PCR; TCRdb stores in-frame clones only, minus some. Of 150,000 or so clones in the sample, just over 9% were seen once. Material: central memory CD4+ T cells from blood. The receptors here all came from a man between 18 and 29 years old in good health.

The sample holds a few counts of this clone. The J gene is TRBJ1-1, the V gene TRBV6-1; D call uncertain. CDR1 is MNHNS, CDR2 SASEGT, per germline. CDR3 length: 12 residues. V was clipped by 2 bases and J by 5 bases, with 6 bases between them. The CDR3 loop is CASSEHLTEAFF. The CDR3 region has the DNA TGTGCCAGCAGTGAACACTTGACTGAAGCTTTCTTT.

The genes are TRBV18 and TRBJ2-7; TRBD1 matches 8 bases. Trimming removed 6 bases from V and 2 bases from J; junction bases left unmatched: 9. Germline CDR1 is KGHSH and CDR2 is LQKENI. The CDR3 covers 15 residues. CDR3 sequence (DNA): TGTGCCAGCTCTCAAACTACAGGGGGAGCCTACGAGCAGTACTTC. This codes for CASSQTTGGAYEQYF.

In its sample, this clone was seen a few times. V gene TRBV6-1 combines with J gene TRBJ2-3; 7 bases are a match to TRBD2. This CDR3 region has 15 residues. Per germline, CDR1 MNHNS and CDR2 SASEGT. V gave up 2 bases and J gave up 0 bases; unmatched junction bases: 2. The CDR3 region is CASSEPSGSTDTQYF. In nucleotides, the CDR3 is TGTGCCAGCAGTGAACCTAGCGGAAGCACAGATACGCAGTATTTT.

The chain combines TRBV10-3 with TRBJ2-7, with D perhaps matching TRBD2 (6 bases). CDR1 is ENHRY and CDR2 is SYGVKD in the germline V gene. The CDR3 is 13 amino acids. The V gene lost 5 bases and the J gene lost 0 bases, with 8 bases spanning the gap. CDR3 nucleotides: TGTGCCATCAGTAGGGACTTCTCCTACGAGCAGTACTTC. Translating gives CAISRDFSYEQYF.

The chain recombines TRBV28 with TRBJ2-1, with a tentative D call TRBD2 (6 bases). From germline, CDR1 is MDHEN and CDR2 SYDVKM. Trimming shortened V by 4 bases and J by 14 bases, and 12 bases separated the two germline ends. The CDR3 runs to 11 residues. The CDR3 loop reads CASSSGRREFF. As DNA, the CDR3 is TGTGCCAGCAGTTCCGGCCGGAGGGAGTTCTTC.

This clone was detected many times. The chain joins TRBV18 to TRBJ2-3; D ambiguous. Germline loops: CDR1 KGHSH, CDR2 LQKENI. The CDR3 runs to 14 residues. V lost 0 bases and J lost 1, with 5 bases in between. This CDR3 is CASSPPTGTDTQYF. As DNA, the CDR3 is TGTGCCAGCTCACCACCGACTGGCACAGATACGCAGTATTTT.

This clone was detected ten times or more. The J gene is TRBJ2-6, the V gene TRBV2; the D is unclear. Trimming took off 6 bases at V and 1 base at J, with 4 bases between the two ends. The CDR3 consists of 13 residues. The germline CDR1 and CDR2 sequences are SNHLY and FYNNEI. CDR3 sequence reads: CASSTSGANVLTF. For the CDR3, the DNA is TGTGCCAGCAGCACATCTGGGGCCAACGTCCTGACTTTC.

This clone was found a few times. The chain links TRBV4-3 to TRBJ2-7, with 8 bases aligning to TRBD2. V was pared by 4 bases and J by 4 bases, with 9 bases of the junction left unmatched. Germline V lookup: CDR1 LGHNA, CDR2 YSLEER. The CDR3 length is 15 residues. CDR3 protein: CASSPGAGGLYEQYF. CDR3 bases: TGCGCCAGCAGCCCGGGGGCGGGGGGCCTTTACGAGCAGTACTTC.

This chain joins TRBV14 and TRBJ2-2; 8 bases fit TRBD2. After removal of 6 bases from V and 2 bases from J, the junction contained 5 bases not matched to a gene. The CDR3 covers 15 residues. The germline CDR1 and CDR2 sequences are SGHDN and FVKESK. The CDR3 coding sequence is TGTGCCAGCAGGGTAGCGGGGACCAACACCGGGGAGCTGTTTTTT. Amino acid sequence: CASRVAGTNTGELFF.

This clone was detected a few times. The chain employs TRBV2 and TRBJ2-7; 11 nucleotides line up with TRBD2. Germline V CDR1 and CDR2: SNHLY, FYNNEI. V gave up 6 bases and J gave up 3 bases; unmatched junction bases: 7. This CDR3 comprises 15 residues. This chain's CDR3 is CASRAPTSGGYEQYF. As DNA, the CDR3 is TGTGCCAGCAGGGCACCAACTAGCGGGGGCTACGAGCAGTACTTC.

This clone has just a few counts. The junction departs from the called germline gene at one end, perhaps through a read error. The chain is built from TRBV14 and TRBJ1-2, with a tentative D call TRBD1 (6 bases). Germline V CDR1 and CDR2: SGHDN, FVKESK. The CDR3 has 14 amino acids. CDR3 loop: CASSRTGAIGGSTF. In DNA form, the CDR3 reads TGTGCCAGCAGCCGAACCGGGGCCATTGGGGGCTCCACCTTC.

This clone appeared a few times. The CDR3 coding sequence is TGTGCCAGCAGCGCCCAGGGACAGGGATTCTACGAGCAGTACTTC. It translates to CASSAQGQGFYEQYF. The J gene is TRBJ2-7, the V gene TRBV9, with 9 nucleotides matching TRBD1. The CDR3 contains 15 residues. CDR1 and CDR2 from the germline V gene are SGDLS and YYNGEE. The ends lost 3 bases at V and 3 bases at J; junction bases unmatched: 7.

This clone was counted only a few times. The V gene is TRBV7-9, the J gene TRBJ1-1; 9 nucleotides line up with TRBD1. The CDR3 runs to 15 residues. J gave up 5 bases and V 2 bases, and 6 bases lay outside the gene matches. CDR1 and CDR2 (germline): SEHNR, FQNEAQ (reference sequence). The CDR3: CASSLRTGVRTEAFF. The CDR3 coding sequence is TGTGCCAGCAGCTTACGGACAGGGGTAAGAACTGAAGCTTTCTTT.

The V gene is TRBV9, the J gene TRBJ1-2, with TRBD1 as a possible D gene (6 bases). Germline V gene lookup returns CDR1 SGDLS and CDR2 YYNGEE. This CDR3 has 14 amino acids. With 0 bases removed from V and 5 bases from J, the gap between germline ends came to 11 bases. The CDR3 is CASSVDRVGYGYTF. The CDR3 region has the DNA TGTGCCAGCAGCGTAGACAGGGTCGGGTATGGCTACACCTTC.

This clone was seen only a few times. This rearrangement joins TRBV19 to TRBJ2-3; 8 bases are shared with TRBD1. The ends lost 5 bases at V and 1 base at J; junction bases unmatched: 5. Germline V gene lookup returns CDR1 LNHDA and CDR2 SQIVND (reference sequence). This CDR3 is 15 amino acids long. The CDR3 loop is CASSFPGQGTDTQYF. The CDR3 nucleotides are TGTGCCAGTAGTTTCCCGGGACAGGGCACAGATACGCAGTATTTT. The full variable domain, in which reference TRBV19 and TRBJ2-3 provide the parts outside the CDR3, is DGGITQSPKYLFRKEGQNVTLSCEQNLNHDAMYWYRQDPGQGLRLIYYSQIVNDFQKGDIAEGYSVSREKKESFPLTVTSAQKNPTAFYLCASSFPGQGTDTQYFGPGTRLTVL.

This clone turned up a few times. The CDR3 spells CASSRGTSGAQETQYF. CDR3 in DNA: TGTGCCAGCAGCCGAGGGACTAGCGGGGCCCAAGAGACCCAGTACTTC. The rearrangement uses TRBV4-2 and TRBJ2-5; 13 nucleotides line up with TRBD2. Trimming took 4 bases from V and 1 from J; bases not matched to a gene: 3. In germline, CDR1 is LGHNA, CDR2 YNFKEQ. The CDR3 has 16 residues.

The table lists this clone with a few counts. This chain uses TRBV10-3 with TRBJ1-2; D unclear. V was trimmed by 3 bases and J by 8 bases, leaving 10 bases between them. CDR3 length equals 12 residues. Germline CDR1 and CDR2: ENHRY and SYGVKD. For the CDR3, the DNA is TGTGCCATCAGTGAAGGTTCTAGGGGCTACACCTTC. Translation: CAISEGSRGYTF.

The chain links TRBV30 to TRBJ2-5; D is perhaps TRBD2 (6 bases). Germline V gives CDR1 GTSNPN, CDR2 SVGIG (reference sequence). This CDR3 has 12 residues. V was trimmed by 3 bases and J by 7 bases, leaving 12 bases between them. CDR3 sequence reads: CAWRASVGTQYF. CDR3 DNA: TGTGCCTGGAGGGCTAGCGTGGGGACCCAGTACTTC.

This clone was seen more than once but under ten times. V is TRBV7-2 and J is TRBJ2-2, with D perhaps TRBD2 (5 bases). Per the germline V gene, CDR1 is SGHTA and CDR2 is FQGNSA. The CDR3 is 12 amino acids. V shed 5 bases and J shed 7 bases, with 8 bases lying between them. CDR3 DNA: TGTGCCAGCAGCCCCGACTACGGGGAGCTGTTTTTT. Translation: CASSPDYGELFF.

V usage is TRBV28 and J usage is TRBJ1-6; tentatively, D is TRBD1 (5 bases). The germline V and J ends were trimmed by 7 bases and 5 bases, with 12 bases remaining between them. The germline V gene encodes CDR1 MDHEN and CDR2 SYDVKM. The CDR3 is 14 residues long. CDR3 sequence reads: CASMTARDNSPLHF. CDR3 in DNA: TGTGCCAGCATGACAGCCAGGGATAATTCACCCCTCCACTTT.

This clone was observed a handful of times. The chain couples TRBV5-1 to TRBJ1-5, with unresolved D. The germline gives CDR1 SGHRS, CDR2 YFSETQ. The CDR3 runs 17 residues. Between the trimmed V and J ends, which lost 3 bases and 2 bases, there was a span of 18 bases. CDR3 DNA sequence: TGCGCCAGCAGCTCCCCCTCGGCCCATCGGGGCAATCAGCCCCAGCATTTT. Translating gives CASSSPSAHRGNQPQHF.

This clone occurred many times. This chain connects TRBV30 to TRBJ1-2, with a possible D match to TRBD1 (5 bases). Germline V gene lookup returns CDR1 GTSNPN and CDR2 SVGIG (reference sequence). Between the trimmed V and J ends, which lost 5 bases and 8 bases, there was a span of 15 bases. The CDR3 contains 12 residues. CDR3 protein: CAWGTSGRGYTF. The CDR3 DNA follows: TGTGCCTGGGGCACTTCAGGGCGGGGCTACACCTTC.

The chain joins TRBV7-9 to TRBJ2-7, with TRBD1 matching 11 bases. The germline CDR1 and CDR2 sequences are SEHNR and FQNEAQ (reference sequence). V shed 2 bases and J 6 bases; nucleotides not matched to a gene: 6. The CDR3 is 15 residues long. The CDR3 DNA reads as TGTGCCAGCAGCTTACTGGGGACAGGGGGTCGCGAGCAGTACTTC. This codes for CASSLLGTGGREQYF.

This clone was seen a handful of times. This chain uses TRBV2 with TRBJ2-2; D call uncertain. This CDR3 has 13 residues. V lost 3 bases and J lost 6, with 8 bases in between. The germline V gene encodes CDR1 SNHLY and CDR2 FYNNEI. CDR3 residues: CASSDSRAGELFF. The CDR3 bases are TGTGCCAGCAGTGATAGTAGAGCCGGGGAGCTGTTTTTT.

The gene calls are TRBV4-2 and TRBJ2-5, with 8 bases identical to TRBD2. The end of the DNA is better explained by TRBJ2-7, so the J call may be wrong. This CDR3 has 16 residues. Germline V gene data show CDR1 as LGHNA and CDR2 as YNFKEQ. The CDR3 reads CASSQSGGGSSYEQYF. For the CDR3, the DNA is TGTGCCAGCAGCCAAAGTGGCGGGGGGAGCTCCTACGAGCAGTACTTC.